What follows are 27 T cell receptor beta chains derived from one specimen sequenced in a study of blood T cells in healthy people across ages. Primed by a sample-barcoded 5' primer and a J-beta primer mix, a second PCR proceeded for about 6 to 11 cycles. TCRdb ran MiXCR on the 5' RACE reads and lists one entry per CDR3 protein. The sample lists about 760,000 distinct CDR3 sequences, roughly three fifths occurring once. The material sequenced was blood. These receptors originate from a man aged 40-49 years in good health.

This CDR3 reads CASSAEQGARTEAFF. CDR3 DNA sequence: TGTGCCAGCAGCGCCGAACAGGGGGCGAGAACTGAAGCTTTCTTT. V usage is TRBV9 and J usage is TRBJ1-1; 9 bases align to TRBD1. The CDR3 consists of 15 residues. Germline V CDR1 and CDR2: SGDLS, YYNGEE. The V gene end was trimmed by 3 bases and the J gene end by 5 bases; junction bases not matched to a gene: 8.

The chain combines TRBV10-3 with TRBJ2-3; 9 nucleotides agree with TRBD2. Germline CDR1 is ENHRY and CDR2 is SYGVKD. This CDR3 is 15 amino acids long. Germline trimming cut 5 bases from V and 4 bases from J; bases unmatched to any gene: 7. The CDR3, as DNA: TGTGCCATCAGTCAAAGCGGGGGGAGCGCAGATACGCAGTATTTT. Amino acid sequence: CAISQSGGSADTQYF.

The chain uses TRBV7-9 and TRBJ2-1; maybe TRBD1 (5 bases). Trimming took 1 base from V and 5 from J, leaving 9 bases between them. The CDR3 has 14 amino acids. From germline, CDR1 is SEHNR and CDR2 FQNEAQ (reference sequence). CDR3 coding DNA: TGTGCCAGCAGCTTAGGGGGCTATAACAATGAGCAGTTCTTC. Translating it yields CASSLGGYNNEQFF.

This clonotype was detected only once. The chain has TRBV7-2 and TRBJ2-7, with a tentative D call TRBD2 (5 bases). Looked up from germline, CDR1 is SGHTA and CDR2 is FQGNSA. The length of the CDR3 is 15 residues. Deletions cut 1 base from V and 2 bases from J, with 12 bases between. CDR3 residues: CASSLVASQTYEQYF. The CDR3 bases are TGTGCCAGCAGCTTAGTTGCTAGCCAAACCTACGAGCAGTACTTC.

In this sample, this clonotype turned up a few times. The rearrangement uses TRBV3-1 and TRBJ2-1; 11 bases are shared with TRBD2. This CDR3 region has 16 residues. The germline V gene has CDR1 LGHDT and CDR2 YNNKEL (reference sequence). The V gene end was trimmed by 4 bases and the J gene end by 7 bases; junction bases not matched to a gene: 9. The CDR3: CASSPFSGRAGNEQFF. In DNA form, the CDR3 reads TGTGCCAGCAGCCCGTTTAGCGGGAGGGCCGGGAATGAGCAGTTCTTC.

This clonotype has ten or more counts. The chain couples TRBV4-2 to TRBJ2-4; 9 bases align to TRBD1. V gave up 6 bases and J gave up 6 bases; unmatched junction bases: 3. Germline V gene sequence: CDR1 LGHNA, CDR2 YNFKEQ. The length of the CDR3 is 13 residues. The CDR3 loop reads CASRGQGVNIQYF. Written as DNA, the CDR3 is TGTGCCAGCAGGGGACAGGGAGTAAACATTCAGTACTTC.

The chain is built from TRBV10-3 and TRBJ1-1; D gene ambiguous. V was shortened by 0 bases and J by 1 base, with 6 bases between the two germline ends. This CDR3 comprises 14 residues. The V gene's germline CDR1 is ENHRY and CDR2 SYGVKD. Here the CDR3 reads CAISESRSNTEAFF. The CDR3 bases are TGTGCCATCAGTGAGTCGAGGTCGAACACTGAAGCTTTCTTT.

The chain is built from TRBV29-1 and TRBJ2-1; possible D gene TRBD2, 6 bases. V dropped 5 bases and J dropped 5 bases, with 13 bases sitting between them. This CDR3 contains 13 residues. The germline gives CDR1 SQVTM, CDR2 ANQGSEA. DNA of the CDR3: TGCAGCGTTATTCATGGGGGGAACAATGAGCAGTTCTTC. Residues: CSVIHGGNNEQFF.

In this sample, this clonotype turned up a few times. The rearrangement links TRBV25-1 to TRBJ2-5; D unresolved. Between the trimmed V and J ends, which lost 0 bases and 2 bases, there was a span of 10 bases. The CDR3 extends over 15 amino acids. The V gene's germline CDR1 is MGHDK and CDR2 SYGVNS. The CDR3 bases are TGTGCCAGCAGTGAATATTTAGGCCAGCAAGAGACCCAGTACTTC. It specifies CASSEYLGQQETQYF.

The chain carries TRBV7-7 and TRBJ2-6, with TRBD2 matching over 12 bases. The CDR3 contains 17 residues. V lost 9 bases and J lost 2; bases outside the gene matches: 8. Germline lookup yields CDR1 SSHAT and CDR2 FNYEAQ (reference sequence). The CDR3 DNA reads TGTGCCAGTGGTGGGCTAGCGGGAGGGACTGGGGCCAACGTCCTGACTTTC. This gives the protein CASGGLAGGTGANVLTF.

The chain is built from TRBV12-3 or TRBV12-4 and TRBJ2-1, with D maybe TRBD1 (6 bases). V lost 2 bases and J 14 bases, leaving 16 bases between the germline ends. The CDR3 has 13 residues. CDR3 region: CASSLNQGQGKFF. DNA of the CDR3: TGTGCCAGCAGTTTAAATCAGGGGCAGGGAAAGTTCTTC.

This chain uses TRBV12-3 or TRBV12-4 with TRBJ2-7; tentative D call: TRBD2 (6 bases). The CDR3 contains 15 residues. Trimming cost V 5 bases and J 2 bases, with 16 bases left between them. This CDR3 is CASSPGGTHTYEQYF. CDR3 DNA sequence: TGTGCCAGCAGTCCTGGTGGGACTCATACCTACGAGCAGTACTTC.

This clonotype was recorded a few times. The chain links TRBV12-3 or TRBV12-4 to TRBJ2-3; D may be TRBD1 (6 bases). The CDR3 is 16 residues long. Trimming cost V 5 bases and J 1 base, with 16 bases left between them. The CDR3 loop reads CASSRNLGAGTDTQYF. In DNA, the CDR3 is TGTGCCAGCAGTCGCAATTTGGGGGCGGGCACAGATACGCAGTATTTT.

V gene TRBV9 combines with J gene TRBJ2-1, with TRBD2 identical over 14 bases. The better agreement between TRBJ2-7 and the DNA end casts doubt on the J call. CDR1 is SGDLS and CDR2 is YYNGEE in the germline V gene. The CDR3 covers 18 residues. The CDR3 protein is CASSTTTRTSGGYNEQYF. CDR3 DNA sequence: TGTGCCAGCAGCACCACGACGCGGACTAGCGGGGGGTACAATGAGCAGTACTTC.

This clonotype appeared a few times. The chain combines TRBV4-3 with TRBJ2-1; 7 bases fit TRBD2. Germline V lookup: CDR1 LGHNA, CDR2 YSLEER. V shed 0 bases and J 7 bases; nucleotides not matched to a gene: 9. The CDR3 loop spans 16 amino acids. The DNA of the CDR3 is TGCGCCAGCAGCCAAGATGGGGGGGGACTAAGGAATGAGCAGTTCTTC. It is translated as CASSQDGGGLRNEQFF.

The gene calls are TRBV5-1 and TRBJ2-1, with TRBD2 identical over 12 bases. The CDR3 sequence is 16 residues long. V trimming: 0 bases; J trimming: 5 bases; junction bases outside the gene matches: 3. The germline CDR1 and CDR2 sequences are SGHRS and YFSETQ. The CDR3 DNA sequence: TGCGCCAGCAGCTTGGTTTCTAGCGGGGGGGACAATGAGCAGTTCTTC. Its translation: CASSLVSSGGDNEQFF.

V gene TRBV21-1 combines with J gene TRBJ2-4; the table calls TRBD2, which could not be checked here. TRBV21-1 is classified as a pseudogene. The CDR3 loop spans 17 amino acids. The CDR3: CASSKGRGLVAKNIQYF. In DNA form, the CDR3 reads TGTGCCAGCAGCAAAGGACGGGGTCTAGTTGCCAAAAACATTCAGTACTTC.

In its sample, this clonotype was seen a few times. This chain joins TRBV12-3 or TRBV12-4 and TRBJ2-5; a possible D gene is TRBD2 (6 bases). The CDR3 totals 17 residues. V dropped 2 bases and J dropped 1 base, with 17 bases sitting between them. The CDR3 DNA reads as TGTGCCAGCAGTTTATTCCCCCTGGCGGGGAGCCAAGAGACCCAGTACTTC. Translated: CASSLFPLAGSQETQYF.

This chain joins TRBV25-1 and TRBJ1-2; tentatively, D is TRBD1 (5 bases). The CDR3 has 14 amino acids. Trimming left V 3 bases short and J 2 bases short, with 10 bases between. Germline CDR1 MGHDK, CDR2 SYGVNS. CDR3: CASSDPGRNYGYTF. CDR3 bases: TGTGCCAGCAGTGACCCGGGACGGAACTATGGCTACACCTTC.

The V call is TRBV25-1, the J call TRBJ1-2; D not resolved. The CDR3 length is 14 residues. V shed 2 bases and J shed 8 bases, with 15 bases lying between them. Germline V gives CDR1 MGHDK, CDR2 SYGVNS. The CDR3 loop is CASSERGLGGGYTF. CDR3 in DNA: TGTGCCAGCAGTGAACGAGGGCTGGGTGGAGGCTACACCTTC.

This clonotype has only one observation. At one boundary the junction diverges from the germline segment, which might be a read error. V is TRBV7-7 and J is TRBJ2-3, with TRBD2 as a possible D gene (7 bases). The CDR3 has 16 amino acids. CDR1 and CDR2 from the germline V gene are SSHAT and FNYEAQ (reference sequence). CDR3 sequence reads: CASSLEAGASTDTQYF. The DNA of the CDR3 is TGTGCTAGCAGCTTAGAGGCGGGGGCTAGCACAGATACGCAGTATTTT. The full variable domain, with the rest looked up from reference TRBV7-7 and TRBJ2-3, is GAGVSQSPRYKVTKRGQDVTLRCDPISSHATLYWYQQALGQGPEFLTYFNYEAQPDKSGLPSDRFSAERPEGSISTLTIQRTEQRDSAMYRCASSLEAGASTDTQYFGPGTRLTVL.

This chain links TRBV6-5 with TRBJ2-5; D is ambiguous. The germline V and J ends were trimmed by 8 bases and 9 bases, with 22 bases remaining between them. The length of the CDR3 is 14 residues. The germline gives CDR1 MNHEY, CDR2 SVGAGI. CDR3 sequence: CASGPLDGLGAQYF. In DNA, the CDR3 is TGTGCCAGCGGTCCTCTGGACGGTCTTGGGGCCCAGTACTTC.

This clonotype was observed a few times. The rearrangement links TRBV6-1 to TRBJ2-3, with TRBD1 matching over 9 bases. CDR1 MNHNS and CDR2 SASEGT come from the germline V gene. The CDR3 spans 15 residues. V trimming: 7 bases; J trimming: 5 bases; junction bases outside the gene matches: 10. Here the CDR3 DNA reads TGTGCCAGCAATCAGGACAGGGGTTTAGGAGATACGCAGTATTTT. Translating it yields CASNQDRGLGDTQYF.

CDR3 loop: CSVVVNGANVLTF. CDR3 nucleotides: TGCAGCGTAGTCGTCAATGGGGCCAACGTCCTGACTTTC. The genes are TRBV29-1 and TRBJ2-6; D remains unclear. V lost 6 bases and J lost 3, with 9 bases in between. CDR3 length: 13 residues. The germline CDR1 and CDR2 sequences are SQVTM and ANQGSEA.

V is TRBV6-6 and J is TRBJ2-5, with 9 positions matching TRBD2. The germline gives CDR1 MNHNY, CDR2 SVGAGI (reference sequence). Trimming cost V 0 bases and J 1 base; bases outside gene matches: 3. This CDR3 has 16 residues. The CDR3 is CASSYSETSGQETQYF. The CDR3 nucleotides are TGTGCCAGCAGTTACTCTGAGACTAGCGGCCAAGAGACCCAGTACTTC.

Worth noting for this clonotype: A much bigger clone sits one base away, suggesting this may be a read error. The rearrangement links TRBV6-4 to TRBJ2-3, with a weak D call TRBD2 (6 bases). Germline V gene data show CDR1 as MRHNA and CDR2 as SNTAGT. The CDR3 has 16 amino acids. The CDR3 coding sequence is TGTGCCAGCAGTGACTCCACGGGAGCTATTCAAGATACGCGGTATTTT. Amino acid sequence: CASSDSTGAIQDTRYF.

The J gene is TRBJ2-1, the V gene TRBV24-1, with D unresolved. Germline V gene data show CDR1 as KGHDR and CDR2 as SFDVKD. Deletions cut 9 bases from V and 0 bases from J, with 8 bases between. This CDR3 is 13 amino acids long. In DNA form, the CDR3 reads TGTGCCACCCAGCCTAGCTCCTACAATGAGCAGTTCTTC. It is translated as CATQPSSYNEQFF.